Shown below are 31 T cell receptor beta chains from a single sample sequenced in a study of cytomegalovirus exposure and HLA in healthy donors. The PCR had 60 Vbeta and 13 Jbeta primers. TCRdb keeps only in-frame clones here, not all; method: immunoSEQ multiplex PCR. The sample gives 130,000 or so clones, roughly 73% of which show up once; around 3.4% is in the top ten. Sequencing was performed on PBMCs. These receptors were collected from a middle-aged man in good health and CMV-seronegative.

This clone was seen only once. CDR3 DNA: TGTGCCAGCAGCTTGGCGGGCGGGTACCAAGAGACCCAGTACTTC. Translated: CASSLAGGYQETQYF. The V and J genes are TRBV7-2 and TRBJ2-5; D is possibly TRBD2 (5 bases). Germline V lookup: CDR1 SGHTA, CDR2 FQGNSA. This CDR3 contains 15 residues. V was cut by 3 bases and J by 0 bases, with 11 bases left in between.

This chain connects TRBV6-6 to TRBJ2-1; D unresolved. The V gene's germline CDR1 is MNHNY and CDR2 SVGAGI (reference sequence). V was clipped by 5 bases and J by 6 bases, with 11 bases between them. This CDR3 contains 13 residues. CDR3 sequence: CASSPYPGNEQFF. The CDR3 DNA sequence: TGTGCCAGCAGTCCATATCCGGGCAATGAGCAGTTCTTC.

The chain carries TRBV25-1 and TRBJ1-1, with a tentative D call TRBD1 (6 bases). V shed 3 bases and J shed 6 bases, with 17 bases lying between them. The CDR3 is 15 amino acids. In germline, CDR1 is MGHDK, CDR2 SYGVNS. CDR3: CASSDPQGRVAEAFF. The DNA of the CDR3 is TGTGCCAGCAGTGATCCACAGGGCAGGGTAGCTGAAGCTTTCTTT.

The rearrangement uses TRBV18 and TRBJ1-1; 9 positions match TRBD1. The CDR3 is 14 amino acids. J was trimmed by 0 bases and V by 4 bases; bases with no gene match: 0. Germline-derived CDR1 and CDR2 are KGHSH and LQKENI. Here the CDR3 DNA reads TGTGCCAGCTCACGGGACAGGGTGAACACTGAAGCTTTCTTT. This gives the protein CASSRDRVNTEAFF.

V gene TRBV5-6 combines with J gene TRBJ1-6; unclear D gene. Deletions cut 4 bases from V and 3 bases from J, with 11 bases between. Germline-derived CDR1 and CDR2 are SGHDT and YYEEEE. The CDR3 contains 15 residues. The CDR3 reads CASSPPRDYNSPLHF. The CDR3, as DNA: TGTGCCAGCAGCCCCCCCCGGGACTATAATTCACCCCTCCACTTT. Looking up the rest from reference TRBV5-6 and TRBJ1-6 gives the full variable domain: DAGVTQSPTHLIKTRGQQVTLRCSPKSGHDTVSWYQQALGQGPQFIFQYYEEEERQRGNFPDRFSGHQFPNYSSELNVNALLLGDSALYLCASSPPRDYNSPLHFGNGTRLTVT.

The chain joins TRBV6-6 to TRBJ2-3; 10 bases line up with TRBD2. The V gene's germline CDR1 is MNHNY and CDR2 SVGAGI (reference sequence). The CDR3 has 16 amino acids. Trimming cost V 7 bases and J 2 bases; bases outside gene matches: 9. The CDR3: CASTSRLAGATDTQYF. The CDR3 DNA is TGTGCCAGCACCTCGAGGCTAGCGGGGGCCACAGATACGCAGTATTTT.

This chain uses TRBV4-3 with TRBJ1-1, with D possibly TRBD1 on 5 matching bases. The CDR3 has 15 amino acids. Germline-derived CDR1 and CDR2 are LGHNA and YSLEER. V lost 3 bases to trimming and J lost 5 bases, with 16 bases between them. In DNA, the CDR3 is TGCGCCAGCAGCCAGGTCCGGTCAGGGTGGACTGAAGCTTTCTTT. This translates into CASSQVRSGWTEAFF.

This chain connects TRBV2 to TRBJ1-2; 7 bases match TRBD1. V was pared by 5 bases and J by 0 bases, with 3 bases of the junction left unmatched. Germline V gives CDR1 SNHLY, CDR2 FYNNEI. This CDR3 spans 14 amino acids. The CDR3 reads CASSWQGANYGYTF. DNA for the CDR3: TGTGCCAGCAGTTGGCAGGGGGCTAACTATGGCTACACCTTC. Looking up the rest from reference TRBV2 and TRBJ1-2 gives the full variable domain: EPEVTQTPSHQVTQMGQEVILRCVPISNHLYFYWYRQILGQKVEFLVSFYNNEISEKSEIFDDQFSVERPDGSNFTLKIRSTKLEDSAMYFCASSWQGANYGYTFGSGTRLTVV.

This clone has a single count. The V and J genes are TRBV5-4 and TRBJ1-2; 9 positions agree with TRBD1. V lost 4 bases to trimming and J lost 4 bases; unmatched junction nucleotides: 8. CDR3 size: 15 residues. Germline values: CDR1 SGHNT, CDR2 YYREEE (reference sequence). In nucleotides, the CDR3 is TGTGCCAGCAGCCTGGGACAGGGAGTGGTCTATGGCTACACCTTC. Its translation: CASSLGQGVVYGYTF. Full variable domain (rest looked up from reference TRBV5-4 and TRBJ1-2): ETGVTQSPTHLIKTRGQQVTLRCSSQSGHNTVSWYQQALGQGPQFIFQYYREEENGRGNFPPRFSGLQFPNYSSELNVNALELDDSALYLCASSLGQGVVYGYTFGSGTRLTVV.

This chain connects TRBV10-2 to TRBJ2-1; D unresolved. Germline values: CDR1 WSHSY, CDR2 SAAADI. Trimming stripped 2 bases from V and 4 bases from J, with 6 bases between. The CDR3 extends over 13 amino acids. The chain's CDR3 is CASSEELYNEQFF. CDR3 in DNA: TGCGCCAGCAGTGAGGAGTTATACAATGAGCAGTTCTTC.

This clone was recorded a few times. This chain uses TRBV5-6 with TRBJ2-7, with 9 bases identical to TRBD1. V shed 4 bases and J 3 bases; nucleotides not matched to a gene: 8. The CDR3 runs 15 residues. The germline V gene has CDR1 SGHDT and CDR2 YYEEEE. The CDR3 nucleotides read TGTGCCAGCAGCCTGCGCCGGGACAGGGACTACGAGCAGTACTTC. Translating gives CASSLRRDRDYEQYF.

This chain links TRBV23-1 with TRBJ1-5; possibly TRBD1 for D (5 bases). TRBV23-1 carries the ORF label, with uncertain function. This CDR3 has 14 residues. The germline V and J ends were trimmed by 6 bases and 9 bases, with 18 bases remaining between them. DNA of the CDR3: TGCGCCAGCAGCCGAACGGGAGGTCAGGGGCCCCAGCATTTT. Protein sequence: CASSRTGGQGPQHF.

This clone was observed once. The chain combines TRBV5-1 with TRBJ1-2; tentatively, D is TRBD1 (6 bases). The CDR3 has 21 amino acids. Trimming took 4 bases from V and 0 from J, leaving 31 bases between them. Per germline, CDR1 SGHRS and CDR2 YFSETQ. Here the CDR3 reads CASSRDGTPQDWRGPNYGYTF. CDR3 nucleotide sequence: TGCGCCAGCAGCCGGGACGGGACTCCTCAGGATTGGCGGGGGCCTAACTATGGCTACACCTTC. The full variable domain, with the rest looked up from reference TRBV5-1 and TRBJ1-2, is KAGVTQTPRYLIKTRGQQVTLSCSPISGHRSVSWYQQTPGQGLQFLFEYFSETQRNKGNFPGRFSGRQFSNSRSEMNVSTLELGDSALYLCASSRDGTPQDWRGPNYGYTFGSGTRLTVV.

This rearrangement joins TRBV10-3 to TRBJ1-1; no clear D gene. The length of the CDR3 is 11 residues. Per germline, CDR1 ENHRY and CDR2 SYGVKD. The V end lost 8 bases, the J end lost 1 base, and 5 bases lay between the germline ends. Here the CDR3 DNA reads TGTGCCATCCGGGAGAACACTGAAGCTTTCTTT. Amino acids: CAIRENTEAFF.

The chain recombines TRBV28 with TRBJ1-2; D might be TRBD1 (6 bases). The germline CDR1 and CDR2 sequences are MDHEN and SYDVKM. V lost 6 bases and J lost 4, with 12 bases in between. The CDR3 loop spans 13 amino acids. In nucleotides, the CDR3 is TGTGCCAGCAGAACGGGGACACTCTATGGCTACACCTTC. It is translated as CASRTGTLYGYTF.

CDR3 region: CATDRGDSYNEQFF. The CDR3 coding sequence is TGTGCCACGGACAGGGGGGACTCCTACAATGAGCAGTTCTTC. The chain recombines TRBV6-1 with TRBJ2-1; the match to TRBD1 covers 10 bases. The germline V gene encodes CDR1 MNHNS and CDR2 SASEGT. The V segment lost 10 bases and the J segment 0 bases; nucleotides outside the gene matches: 3. The length of the CDR3 is 14 residues.

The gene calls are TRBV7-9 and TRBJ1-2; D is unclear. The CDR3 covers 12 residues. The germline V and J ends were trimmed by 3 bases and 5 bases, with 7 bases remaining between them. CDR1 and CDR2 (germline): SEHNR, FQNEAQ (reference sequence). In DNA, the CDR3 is TGTGCCAGCAGCTTCTACGGGTATGGCTACACCTTC. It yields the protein CASSFYGYGYTF.

CDR3 nucleotide sequence: TGTGCCAGCAGTGAAGGCTGGGCCTCCGAGCAGTACTTC. This sequence encodes CASSEGWASEQYF. The V gene is TRBV2, the J gene TRBJ2-7; D call uncertain. V was pared by 1 base and J by 6 bases, with 10 bases between. Germline values: CDR1 SNHLY, CDR2 FYNNEI. This CDR3 comprises 13 residues.

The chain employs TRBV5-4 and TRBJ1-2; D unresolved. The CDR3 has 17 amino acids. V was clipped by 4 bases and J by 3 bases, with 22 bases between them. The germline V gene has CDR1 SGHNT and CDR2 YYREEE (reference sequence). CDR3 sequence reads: CASSPIRPGGVDYGYTF. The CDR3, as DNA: TGTGCCAGCAGCCCGATACGGCCGGGCGGGGTTGACTATGGCTACACCTTC.

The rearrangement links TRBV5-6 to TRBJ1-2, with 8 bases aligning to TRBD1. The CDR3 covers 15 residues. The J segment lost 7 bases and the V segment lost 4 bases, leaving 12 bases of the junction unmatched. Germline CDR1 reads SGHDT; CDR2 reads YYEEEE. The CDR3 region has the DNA TGTGCCAGCAGCCCAACGGCAGGGGGCCTTCCTGGCTACACCTTC. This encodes CASSPTAGGLPGYTF.

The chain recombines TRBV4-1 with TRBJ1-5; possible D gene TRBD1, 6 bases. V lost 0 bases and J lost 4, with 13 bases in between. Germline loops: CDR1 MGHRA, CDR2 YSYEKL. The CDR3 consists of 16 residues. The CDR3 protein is CASSQEQGAFNQPQHF. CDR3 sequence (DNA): TGCGCCAGCAGCCAAGAACAGGGTGCGTTTAATCAGCCCCAGCATTTT.

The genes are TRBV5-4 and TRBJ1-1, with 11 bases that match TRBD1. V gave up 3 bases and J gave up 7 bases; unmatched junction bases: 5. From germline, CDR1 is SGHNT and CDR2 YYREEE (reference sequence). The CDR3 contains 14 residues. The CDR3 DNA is TGTGCCAGCAGCTCGGGGACAGGGGGGGATGAAGCTTTCTTT. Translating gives CASSSGTGGDEAFF.

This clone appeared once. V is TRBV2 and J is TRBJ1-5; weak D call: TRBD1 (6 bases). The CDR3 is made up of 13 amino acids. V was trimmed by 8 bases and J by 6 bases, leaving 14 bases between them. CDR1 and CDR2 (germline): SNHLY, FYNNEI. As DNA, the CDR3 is TGTGCCAGCTTCCGGGACATAGGTCAGCCCCAGCATTTT. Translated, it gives CASFRDIGQPQHF. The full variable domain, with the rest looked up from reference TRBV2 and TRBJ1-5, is EPEVTQTPSHQVTQMGQEVILRCVPISNHLYFYWYRQILGQKVEFLVSFYNNEISEKSEIFDDQFSVERPDGSNFTLKIRSTKLEDSAMYFCASFRDIGQPQHFGDGTRLSIL.

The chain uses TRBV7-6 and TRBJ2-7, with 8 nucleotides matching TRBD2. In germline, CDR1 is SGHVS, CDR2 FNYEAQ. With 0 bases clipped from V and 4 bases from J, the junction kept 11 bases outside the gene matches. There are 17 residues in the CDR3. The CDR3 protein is CASSLAPGSGGIYEQYF. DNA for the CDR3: TGTGCCAGCAGCTTAGCCCCTGGGAGCGGGGGAATATACGAGCAGTACTTC.

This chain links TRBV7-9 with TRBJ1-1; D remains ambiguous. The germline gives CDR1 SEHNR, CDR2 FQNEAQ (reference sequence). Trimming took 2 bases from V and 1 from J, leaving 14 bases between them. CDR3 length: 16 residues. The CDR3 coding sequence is TGTGCCAGCAGCTTAAGGTCAGGCAGAGCGAACACTGAAGCTTTCTTT. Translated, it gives CASSLRSGRANTEAFF.

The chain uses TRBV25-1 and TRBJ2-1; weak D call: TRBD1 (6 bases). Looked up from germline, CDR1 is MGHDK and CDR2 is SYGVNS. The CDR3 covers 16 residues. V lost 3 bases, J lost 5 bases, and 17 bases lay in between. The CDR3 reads CASSDQQGIRDNEQFF. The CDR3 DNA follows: TGTGCCAGCAGTGACCAACAGGGCATCCGGGACAATGAGCAGTTCTTC.

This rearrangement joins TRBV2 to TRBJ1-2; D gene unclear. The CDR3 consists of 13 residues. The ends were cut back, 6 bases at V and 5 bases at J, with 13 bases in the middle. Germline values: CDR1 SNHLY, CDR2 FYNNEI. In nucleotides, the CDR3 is TGTGCCAGCAGAGTTTCAGTGCCTTATGGCTACACCTTC. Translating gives CASRVSVPYGYTF.

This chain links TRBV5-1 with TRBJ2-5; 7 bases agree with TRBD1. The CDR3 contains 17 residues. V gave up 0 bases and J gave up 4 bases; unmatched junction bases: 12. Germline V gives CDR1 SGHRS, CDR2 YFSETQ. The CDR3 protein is CASSLAPRGGRGETQYF. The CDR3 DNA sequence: TGCGCCAGCAGCTTGGCCCCGCGAGGGGGCCGAGGAGAGACCCAGTACTTC.

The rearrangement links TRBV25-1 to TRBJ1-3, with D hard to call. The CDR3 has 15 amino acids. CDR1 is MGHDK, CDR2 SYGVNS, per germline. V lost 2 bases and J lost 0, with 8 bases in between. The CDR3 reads CASSELSSSGNTIYF. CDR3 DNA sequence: TGTGCCAGCAGTGAACTTTCGAGCTCTGGAAACACCATATATTTT.

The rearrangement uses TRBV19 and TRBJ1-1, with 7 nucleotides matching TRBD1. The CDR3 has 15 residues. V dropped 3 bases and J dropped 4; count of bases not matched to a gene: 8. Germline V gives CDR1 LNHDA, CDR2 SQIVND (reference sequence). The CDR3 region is CASSITPTGPTEAFF. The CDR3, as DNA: TGTGCCAGTAGTATTACGCCGACAGGGCCCACTGAAGCTTTCTTT.

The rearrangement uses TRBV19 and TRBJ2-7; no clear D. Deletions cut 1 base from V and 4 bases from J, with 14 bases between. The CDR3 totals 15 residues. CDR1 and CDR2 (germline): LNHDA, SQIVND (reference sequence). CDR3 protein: CASSIAPAGAYEQYF. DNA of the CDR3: TGTGCCAGTAGTATAGCCCCGGCAGGTGCGTACGAGCAGTACTTC.